This T cell receptor (beta chain) was recovered during a study of shared clonotypes between healthy human individuals. The CDR3 runs 17 residues. The germline CDR1 and CDR2 sequences are SGHNT and YYREEE (reference sequence). V lost 0 bases to trimming and J lost 7 bases, with 20 bases between them. Only in-frame clones appear in the TCRdb table, and some are missing; sequencing was by immunoSEQ multiplex PCR. The sample contains more than 2 million clones, just under 95% of which appear only once. Naive CD8 populations comprised CD45RO-negative cells positively selected for CCR7, excluding terminally differentiated effector memory CD45RA+ cells. There were only Caucasian adults among the donors, and all lived in Nashville, Tennessee.

The TCR originated in a man aged 18 to 30 in good health. Some clones in this sample may be carry-over from other donors' samples. J is TRBJ2-1 and V is TRBV5-4, with TRBD2 as a possible D gene (5 bases). Source material: naive CD8+ T cells from PBMCs. CDR3 DNA: TGTGCCAGCAGCTTGGGGAGCGGCTCCCTCGCCTGGAATGAGCAGTTCTTC. The encoded protein is CASSLGSGSLAWNEQFF.